This T cell receptor (beta chain) was captured in a study of cytomegalovirus exposure and HLA in healthy donors. Primers for the PCR totalled 60 Vbeta and 13 Jbeta. Method: immunoSEQ multiplex PCR; TCRdb's copy keeps in-frame clones and lacks some. The table shows 65,000 to 70,000 clones, with around 91% occurring only once. V lost 5 bases to trimming and J lost 6 bases; unmatched junction nucleotides: 10. The CDR3 runs to 13 residues. Germline CDR1 GTSNPN, CDR2 SVGIG (reference sequence). Source material: PBMCs. The chain uses TRBV30 and TRBJ2-7, with 7 bases fitting TRBD1. This TCR was recovered from a woman between 25 and 40 years old in good health and CMV-seropositive. The CDR3 DNA is TGTGCCTGGTCGGACAGGCCCCTCGCCGAGCAGTACTTC. Translation: CAWSDRPLAEQYF.